This TCR beta chain comes out of a study of T-cell memory formation after mild COVID-19 (dated by TCRdb to the early 2020s). With respect to the entire study: Most TCR sequence clusters were specific to one of the two donors. Two young, previously healthy adult volunteers made up the cohort, one male and one female. Longitudinal TCRalpha and TCRbeta repertoire sequencing tracked T-cell clones expanding and contracting after mild COVID-19 in two donors.

Results and caveats for the whole study, not just this receptor: Contracting CD4+ clones were found mainly in CM and EM memory subsets, while CD8+ clones were enriched in EMRA. SARS-CoV-2 specificity of the second-wave clones peaking on day 37 was not confirmed. Clones contracting from day 15 to 85 had balanced CD4/CD8 phenotypes, while a second wave expanding from day 15 to 37 was biased towards CD4+. The study included only a couple of mild cases, and larger cohorts that include severe cases with pre-infection samples were judged to be necessary. Some responding clones were found in pre-infection memory, which suggests that pre-existing cross-reactive memory T cells took part in the SARS-CoV-2 response.

Comments on this clonotype: It has no known antigen specificity. Per-base qualities were not stored, and no clone one base away is much larger.

Instrument used: Illumina NovaSeq 6000. TCRalpha and TCRbeta cDNA libraries were built by 5'RACE with constant-segment primers, adding sample barcodes and unique molecular identifiers. Trizol reagent was used to extract RNA from every sample. Libraries were amplified in two PCR steps, with a second sample barcode and Illumina TruSeq adapters added in the second step. The libraries were sequenced on an Illumina NovaSeq using 2 x 150 bp paired-end reads. In the authors' own workflow: With migec v1.2.7, reads were demultiplexed and then collapsed into UMI-guided consensus sequences. Using mixcr v2.1.11, UMI consensuses were aligned to TRA and TRB V and J templates and then assembled into clonotypes. Expanded or contracted clonotypes were those called significant by both edgeR and NoisET, with noise models trained on biological replicates. For edgeR calls, the cutoffs were a false discovery rate-adjusted p below 0.01 and a log2 fold-change threshold of 1. As an exploratory analysis of dynamics, PCA with hierarchical clustering was applied to max-normalized trajectories of the 1000 most abundant clonotypes. Each responding clone was given a CD4 or CD8 phenotype based on the CD4+ and CD8+ repertoires, which had been sequenced separately. The public reads were reanalyzed by TCRdb: fastp trimming at Q25, MiXCR alignment, in-frame beta chains only. Entries that share a CDR3 protein sequence are merged under the most common genes and DNA. The V and J calls here are based on TCRdb, not the publication. The sample has roughly 610,000 distinct CDR3 sequences on record, 17% of them singletons. Clones ranked in the top ten supply about 8.1% of the sample.

PBMCs were isolated by Ficoll-Paque density gradient centrifugation. This sequence originates from an adult woman who had mild COVID-19 (a few samples of this study predate the infection). The sample titles of this study are shuffled in the database, so cell type and time point are left out; the donor was told from shared clones. Sequencing was done on a sample of PBMCs or a T cell subset sorted from them (not recorded which).

The CDR3 protein: CATSSPRNTEAFF. At the DNA level, the sequence is TGTGCCACCAGTTCTCCACGAAACACTGAAGCTTTCTTT. The chain is assembled from TRBV24-1 and TRBJ1-1; too little of a D gene remains to name it. According to the germline V gene, CDR1 reads KGHDR and CDR2 reads SFDVKD. The CDR3 goes from the cysteine to the phenylalanine over 13 residues. Just the 39-base CDR3 DNA is kept, in frame starting at base 1. V gives up 6 bases and J gives up 2 bases, and the segment between their germline ends measures 9 bases.